This T cell receptor (beta chain) was documented in a study of shared clonotypes between healthy human individuals. CDR1 and CDR2 (germline): SNHLY, FYNNEI. The length of the CDR3 is 14 residues. The junction had 6 bases not matched to a gene; V was cut back by 7 bases and J by 5 bases. Here immunoSEQ multiplex PCR was the method, and the copy in TCRdb shows in-frame clones only, minus some. The table lists over a million clones, 75% to 85% of them singletons. Sequenced input: memory CD4+ T cells from PBMCs. Subset denoted: CD45RA-negative fraction. The receptor was derived from a young man in good health. Some clones in this sample may be carry-over from other donors' samples. The chain uses TRBV2 and TRBJ1-4, with 8 bases identical to TRBD1. CDR3 DNA: TGTGCCAGCAACAGGGGGTGGGTGAATGAAAAACTGTTTTTT. Protein: CASNRGWVNEKLFF.